This TCR beta chain derives from a study of T cells in localized non-small cell lung cancer. Study-wide results and caveats: Adjacent lung tissue had a median 57 of the top 100 clones found in the tumor.

A word on this clone: Its antigen remains unknown. A junction boundary mismatches the germline segment, possibly from a read error.

Sequenced by immunoSEQ multiplex PCR; TCRdb stores in-frame clones only, minus some. The sample has roughly 34,000 clones, approximately 81% seen once. The sample here was peripheral blood, taken before any cancer treatment. The source of this sequence is a male donor at least 60 years old with stage II squamous cell lung carcinoma.

The CDR3 DNA reads as TGTGCCAGCAGCGAAGGCGGGGGCTATGGCTACACCTTC. Translated: CASSEGGGYGYTF. The chain employs TRBV6-1 and TRBJ1-2, with D possibly being TRBD1 (5 bases). CDR1 and CDR2 from the germline V gene are MNHNS and SASEGT. The CDR3 extends over 13 amino acids.